The TCR beta chain under discussion was sequenced for a study of blood T cell repertoires in COVID-19. At the level of the study: Nucleic acid was either cDNA or gDNA, and it came from T cells, B-cell-depleted T cells, or PBMCs.

On this clone: The same CDR3 is also encoded by other DNA sequences in this sample.

Authors' analysis steps: Researchers report that nucleated cell counts were estimated from reference gene primer amplification. TCRdb's copy holds only in-frame clones and misses some; the assay was immunoSEQ multiplex PCR. V and J calls and clone size are given by that table; D and trimming were obtained from the DNA. This sample has 200,000 to 300,000 clones, with around 85% found just once. Trimming pared 2 bases from V and 4 bases from J, leaving 6 bases between. CDR1 MGHRA and CDR2 YSYEKL come from the germline V gene. The CDR3 extends over 13 amino acids. Material for sequencing was peripheral blood. The chain is built from TRBV4-1 and TRBJ1-5; D call uncertain. The receptor was isolated from a woman aged 80 or older with acute or convalescent COVID-19. The CDR3 sequence is CASSQPGNQPQHF. The CDR3, as DNA: TGCGCCAGCAGCCAACCGGGGAATCAGCCCCAGCATTTT.